The 4 T cell receptor beta chains below all came from one sample that was sequenced in a study of T cells after yellow fever vaccination. TCRdb itself ran the 5' RACE reads through MiXCR, one entry per CDR3 protein. In the table there are 250,000 or so distinct CDR3 sequences, over 3% of which are singletons. The material sequenced was PBMCs, taken 15 days after the yellow fever booster vaccination. The receptors were gathered from a man aged 18 to 30 who received the YFV17D yellow fever vaccine.

The V call is TRBV10-3, the J call TRBJ1-2; TRBD1 matches at 9 bases. The V gene end was trimmed by 4 bases and the J gene end by 2 bases; junction bases not matched to a gene: 5. The CDR3 consists of 15 residues. Germline CDR1 ENHRY, CDR2 SYGVKD. CDR3 sequence (DNA): TGTGCCATCAGTGGCCCGGGACAGGGAAACTATGGCTACACCTTC. This sequence encodes CAISGPGQGNYGYTF.

At least ten counts were recorded for this clonotype. This sequence joins TRBV5-1 and TRBJ2-2; D remains ambiguous. The germline gives CDR1 SGHRS, CDR2 YFSETQ. This CDR3 contains 14 residues. The V end lost 0 bases, the J end lost 1 base, and 4 bases lay between the germline ends. This CDR3 reads CASSLALNTGELFF. CDR3 DNA sequence: TGCGCCAGCAGCTTGGCCCTGAACACCGGGGAGCTGTTTTTT.

This clonotype was detected ten times or more. The J gene is TRBJ1-2, the V gene TRBV7-9, with D perhaps TRBD1 (5 bases). V lost 5 bases, J lost 2 bases, and 9 bases lay in between. The CDR3 contains 13 residues. Germline V gene lookup returns CDR1 SEHNR and CDR2 FQNEAQ (reference sequence). The CDR3 here is CASSPEGNYGYTF. CDR3 in DNA: TGTGCCAGCAGCCCAGAGGGGAACTATGGCTACACCTTC.

This clonotype was recorded at least ten times. The V call is TRBV7-2, the J call TRBJ2-1; 11 bases agree with TRBD2. Germline V gene lookup returns CDR1 SGHTA and CDR2 FQGNSA. Trimming took 8 bases from V and 2 from J; bases not matched to a gene: 8. The CDR3 sequence is 16 residues long. The CDR3 nucleotides are TGTGCCAGCTACCATACTAGCGGGGGCCCCTACAATGAGCAGTTCTTC. It codes for CASYHTSGGPYNEQFF.